The T cell receptor beta chain under discussion was sequenced for a study of blood T cell repertoires in COVID-19 (dated by TCRdb to 2020 to 2021). With regard to the full study: Samples covering the acute and convalescent phases of COVID-19 were provided by collaborators in the United States, Italy and Spain. The prospective study material was composed of cDNA or gDNA derived from T cells, B-cell-depleted T cells, or PBMCs. Subjects who had been exposed to COVID-19, were actively infected with it, or had recovered from it provided the deeply sampled blood TCRbeta repertoires that made up the dataset. The repertoires were released in a freely available public database intended as a resource for research on the immune response to SARS-CoV-2. The samples were drawn from two sources: the first 160 participants of the ongoing ImmuneRACE study, and approximately 1,300 subjects contributed by 6 global collaborators. The sample metadata nearly always contained a de-identified subject ID, COVID-19 status, age in years and sex. Where HLA class I and class II types were available, the types were taken from metadata supplied by the sample provider, not from assay-based typing.

Whole blood was collected in K2EDTA tubes by collaborating institutions according to the institutions' own protocols. For TCRbeta analysis, collaborator samples were shipped as frozen whole blood, as isolated PBMCs, or as DNA extracted from either sample type. What the research found in general, with its limitations: The quantity of clinical and demographic metadata differed by source and by participant and was supplied without curation.

The immunoSEQ Assay, a bias-controlled multiplex PCR, was used to amplify TCRbeta CDR3 regions from genomic DNA. As for the original processing: Nucleated cell counts per sample were estimated from amplification of reference gene primers within the assay. Sequence reads were collapsed and filtered to measure the absolute abundance of every unique TCRbeta CDR3 rearrangement. Productive Simpson clonality was computed per sample as the square root of Simpson's diversity index over productive rearrangements. The immuneACCESS repertoire file appears here via TCRdb, limited to in-frame rearrangements. These files lack a portion of the clones; in checked studies, under half of the deficit traces to unresolved V genes, and the cause of the others is not known. For V, J and clone size, that table is used; D and trimming come from the DNA. A total of roughly 71,000 clones appear in this sample, 70% to 90% of them only once. Jointly, the top ten make up 1.5% to 2% of the sample.

To note about this clone: Its binding antigen is unknown. Within one base of it there is no much larger clone, and no base qualities were kept.

The sequence was collected from a man aged 25 to 40 with acute or convalescent COVID-19. Sequencing was performed on peripheral blood.

This receptor carries the CDR3 CASSEGLPGQGVICLTF. The bases are TGTGCCAGCAGTGAAGGGCTTCCGGGACAGGGGGTCATTTGCCTGACTTTC. Here the chain combines TRBV6-1 and TRBJ2-6; 11 bases in the middle match TRBD1. V is pruned by 1 base and J by 15 bases, leaving 14 bases of the junction without a gene match. Its CDR3 holds 17 amino acids, cysteine through phenylalanine. Kept here is only the CDR3 DNA, which spans 51 bases and is read in frame from base 1. CDR1 is given as MNHNS and CDR2 as SASEGT, both from the germline V gene.